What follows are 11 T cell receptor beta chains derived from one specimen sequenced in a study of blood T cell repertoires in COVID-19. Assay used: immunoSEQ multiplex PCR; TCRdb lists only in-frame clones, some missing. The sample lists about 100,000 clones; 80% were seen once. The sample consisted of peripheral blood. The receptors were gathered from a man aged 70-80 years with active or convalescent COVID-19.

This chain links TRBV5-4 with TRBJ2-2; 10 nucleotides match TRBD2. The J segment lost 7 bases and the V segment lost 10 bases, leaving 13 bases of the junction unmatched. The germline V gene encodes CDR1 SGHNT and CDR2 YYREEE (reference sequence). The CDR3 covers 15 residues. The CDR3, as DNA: TGTGCCGCCAGCGGGAGGGCCGATGTTAGCGGGGAGCTGTTTTTT. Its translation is CAASGRADVSGELFF. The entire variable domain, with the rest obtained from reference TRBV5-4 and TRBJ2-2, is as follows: ETGVTQSPTHLIKTRGQQVTLRCSSQSGHNTVSWYQQALGQGPQFIFQYYREEENGRGNFPPRFSGLQFPNYSSELNVNALELDDSALYLCAASGRADVSGELFFGEGSRLTVL.

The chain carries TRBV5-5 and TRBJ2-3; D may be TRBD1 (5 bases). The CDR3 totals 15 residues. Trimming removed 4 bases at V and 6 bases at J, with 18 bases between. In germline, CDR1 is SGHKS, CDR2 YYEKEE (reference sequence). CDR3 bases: TGTGCCAGCAGCCCAGGACATCCCTCGAGGGATACGCAGTATTTT. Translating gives CASSPGHPSRDTQYF.

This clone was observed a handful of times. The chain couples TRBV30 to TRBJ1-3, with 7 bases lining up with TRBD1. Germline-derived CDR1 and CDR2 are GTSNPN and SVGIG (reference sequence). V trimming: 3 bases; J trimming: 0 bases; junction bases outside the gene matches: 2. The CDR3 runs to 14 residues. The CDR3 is CAWRDRVSGNTIYF. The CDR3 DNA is TGTGCCTGGAGAGACAGGGTCTCTGGAAACACCATATATTTT. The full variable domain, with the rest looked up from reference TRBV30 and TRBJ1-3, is SQTIHQWPATLVQPVGSPLSLECTVEGTSNPNLYWYRQAAGRGLQLLFYSVGIGQISSEVPQNLSASRPQDRQFILSSKKLLLSDSGFYLCAWRDRVSGNTIYFGEGSWLTVV.

CDR3 sequence: CASSLIGGRTHPAEQFF. The CDR3 region has the DNA TGTGCCAGCAGCTTAATCGGCGGGAGGACCCATCCAGCTGAGCAGTTCTTC. This chain uses TRBV7-6 with TRBJ2-1, with 8 bases aligning to TRBD2. The CDR3 loop spans 17 amino acids. The V gene end was trimmed by 2 bases and the J gene end by 9 bases; junction bases not matched to a gene: 15. Per germline, CDR1 SGHVS and CDR2 FNYEAQ. Full variable domain (outside the CDR3, taken from reference TRBV7-6 and TRBJ2-1): GAGVSQSPRYKVTKRGQDVALRCDPISGHVSLYWYRQALGQGPEFLTYFNYEAQQDKSGLPNDRFSAERPEGSISTLTIQRTEQRDSAMYRCASSLIGGRTHPAEQFFGPGTRLTVL.

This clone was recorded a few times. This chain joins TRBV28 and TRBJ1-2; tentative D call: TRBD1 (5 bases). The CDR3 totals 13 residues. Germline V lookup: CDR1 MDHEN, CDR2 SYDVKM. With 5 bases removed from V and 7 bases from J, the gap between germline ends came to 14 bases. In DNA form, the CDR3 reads TGTGCCAGCAGTCCTCCCGGGACTTTTGGCTACACCTTC. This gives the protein CASSPPGTFGYTF.

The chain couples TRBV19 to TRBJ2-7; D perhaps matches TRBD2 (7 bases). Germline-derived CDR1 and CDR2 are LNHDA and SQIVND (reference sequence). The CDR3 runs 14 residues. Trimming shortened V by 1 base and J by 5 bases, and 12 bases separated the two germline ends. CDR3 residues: CASSIAGGLDEQYF. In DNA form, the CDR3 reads TGTGCCAGTAGTATAGCGGGGGGCCTCGACGAGCAGTACTTC. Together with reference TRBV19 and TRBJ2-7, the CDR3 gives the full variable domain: DGGITQSPKYLFRKEGQNVTLSCEQNLNHDAMYWYRQDPGQGLRLIYYSQIVNDFQKGDIAEGYSVSREKKESFPLTVTSAQKNPTAFYLCASSIAGGLDEQYFGPGTRLTVT.

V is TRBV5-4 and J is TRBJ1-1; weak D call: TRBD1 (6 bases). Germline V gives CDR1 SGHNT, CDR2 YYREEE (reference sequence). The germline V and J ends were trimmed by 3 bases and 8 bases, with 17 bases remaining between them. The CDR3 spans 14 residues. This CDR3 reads CASSSEAGGPEAFF. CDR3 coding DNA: TGTGCCAGCAGCTCCGAGGCGGGGGGCCCCGAAGCTTTCTTT.

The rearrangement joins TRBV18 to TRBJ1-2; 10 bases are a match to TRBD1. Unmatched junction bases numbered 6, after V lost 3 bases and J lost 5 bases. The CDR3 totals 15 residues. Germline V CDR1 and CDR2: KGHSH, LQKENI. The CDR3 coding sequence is TGTGCCAGCTCACCCTCCGGGACAGGGGCTTATGGCTACACCTTC. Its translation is CASSPSGTGAYGYTF.

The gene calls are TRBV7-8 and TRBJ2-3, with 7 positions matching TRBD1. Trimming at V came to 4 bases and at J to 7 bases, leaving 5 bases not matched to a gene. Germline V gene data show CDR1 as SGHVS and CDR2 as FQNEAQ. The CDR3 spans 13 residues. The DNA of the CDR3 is TGTGCCAGCAGCTCCCGGACAGGTTATACGCAGTATTTT. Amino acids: CASSSRTGYTQYF.

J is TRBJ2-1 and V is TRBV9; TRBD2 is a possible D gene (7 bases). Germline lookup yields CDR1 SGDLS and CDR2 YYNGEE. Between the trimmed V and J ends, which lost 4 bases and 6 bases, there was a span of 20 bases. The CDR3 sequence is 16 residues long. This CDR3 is CASSPREGVIGNEQFF. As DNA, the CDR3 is TGTGCCAGCAGCCCTAGGGAGGGGGTGATTGGCAATGAGCAGTTCTTC.

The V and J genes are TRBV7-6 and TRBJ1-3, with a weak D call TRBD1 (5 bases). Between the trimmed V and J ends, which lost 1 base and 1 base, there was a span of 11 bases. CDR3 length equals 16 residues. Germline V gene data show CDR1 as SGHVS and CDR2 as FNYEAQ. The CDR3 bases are TGTGCCAGCAGCTTAGGATCAACAGGTTCTGGAAACACCATATATTTT. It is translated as CASSLGSTGSGNTIYF.